Shown below are 25 T cell receptor beta chains from a single sample sequenced in a study of cytomegalovirus exposure and HLA in healthy donors. It was with 60 Vbeta and 13 Jbeta primers that the PCR ran. Clones were read by immunoSEQ multiplex PCR, and TCRdb kept only the in-frame ones, dropping some. The table has 75,000 to 95,000 clones, approximately 84% seen once. The material sequenced was PBMCs. The source of these receptors is a woman aged 18-29 years in good health and CMV-seropositive.

V usage is TRBV28 and J usage is TRBJ1-1; D call uncertain. The V gene lost 2 bases and the J gene lost 11 bases, with 18 bases spanning the gap. In germline, CDR1 is MDHEN, CDR2 SYDVKM. The length of the CDR3 is 14 residues. The CDR3 is CASSLHPSPLEAFF. The CDR3 DNA follows: TGTGCCAGCAGTTTACACCCCAGCCCTCTGGAGGCTTTCTTT.

This clone was seen a single time. The chain joins TRBV10-3 to TRBJ2-7, with 9 positions matching TRBD1. The V and J ends lost 8 bases and 4 bases, in that order; junction bases with no gene match: 9. The CDR3 is made up of 14 amino acids. CDR1 is ENHRY, CDR2 SYGVKD, per germline. CDR3 amino acids: CAISPGTGNYEQYF. The DNA for the CDR3 is TGTGCCATCTCACCCGGGACAGGGAATTACGAGCAGTACTTC.

This clone was observed a single time. The chain recombines TRBV2 with TRBJ1-3; possible D gene TRBD1, 6 bases. Germline V gene data show CDR1 as SNHLY and CDR2 as FYNNEI. The CDR3 contains 19 residues. V dropped 3 bases and J dropped 2 bases, with 23 bases sitting between them. CDR3 DNA sequence: TGTGCCAGCAGTGATTTGGACAGTGGCCTACCCGTCACTGGAAACACCATATATTTT. It codes for CASSDLDSGLPVTGNTIYF.

V gene TRBV25-1 combines with J gene TRBJ1-3; D may be TRBD1 (5 bases). CDR1 MGHDK and CDR2 SYGVNS come from the germline V gene. V dropped 3 bases and J dropped 0 bases, with 9 bases sitting between them. CDR3 length equals 15 residues. For the CDR3, the DNA is TGTGCCAGCAGTGACGGCAGGGCCTCTGGAAACACCATATATTTT. It specifies CASSDGRASGNTIYF.

This clone is a singleton in its sample. The gene calls are TRBV10-3 and TRBJ2-3, with 12 bases aligning to TRBD2. The V segment lost 6 bases and the J segment 1 base; nucleotides outside the gene matches: 5. The CDR3 is made up of 16 amino acids. The germline gives CDR1 ENHRY, CDR2 SYGVKD. CDR3 loop: CAISGSSGRGTDTQYF. The CDR3 DNA is TGTGCCATCAGCGGATCTAGCGGGAGGGGCACAGATACGCAGTATTTT.

The chain is built from TRBV4-1 and TRBJ2-1, with 12 bases matching TRBD2. Germline trimming cut 1 base from V and 4 bases from J; bases unmatched to any gene: 5. This CDR3 spans 17 amino acids. Germline V lookup: CDR1 MGHRA, CDR2 YSYEKL. CDR3 sequence (DNA): TGCGCCAGCAGCCAAGTTGCAACTAGCGGGAGGTACAATGAGCAGTTCTTC. The encoded protein is CASSQVATSGRYNEQFF.

The chain employs TRBV7-2 and TRBJ2-5, with TRBD2 matching over 9 bases. The germline gives CDR1 SGHTA, CDR2 FQGNSA. V gave up 2 bases and J gave up 3 bases; unmatched junction bases: 10. The CDR3 extends over 17 amino acids. The CDR3 region has the DNA TGTGCCAGCAGCTTAAGGTGGGCTAGCGGGAAAGAAGAGACCCAGTACTTC. It is translated as CASSLRWASGKEETQYF.

The rearrangement uses TRBV19 and TRBJ1-5, with a tentative D call TRBD1 (5 bases). The CDR3 consists of 13 residues. V shed 3 bases and J shed 6 bases, with 9 bases lying between them. Looked up from germline, CDR1 is LNHDA and CDR2 is SQIVND (reference sequence). The CDR3 region is CASSIRVGQPQHF. The CDR3 DNA follows: TGTGCCAGTAGTATCAGGGTTGGTCAGCCCCAGCATTTT.

The rearrangement joins TRBV4-1 to TRBJ2-7, with D possibly TRBD2 on 9 matching bases. V lost 4 bases and J 3 bases, leaving 37 bases between the germline ends. The CDR3 runs to 22 residues. Germline V gene lookup returns CDR1 MGHRA and CDR2 YSYEKL. CDR3 DNA sequence: TGCGCCAGCAGCCTCCCAGGGGGCCGAGCGGGGGGAAATCCATCGGCCCTCTACGAGCAGTACTTC. This sequence encodes CASSLPGGRAGGNPSALYEQYF.

This chain connects TRBV18 to TRBJ1-2, with 7 bases aligning to TRBD1. The CDR3 sequence is 12 residues long. V lost 3 bases to trimming and J lost 7 bases; unmatched junction nucleotides: 2. Germline CDR1 reads KGHSH; CDR2 reads LQKENI. This CDR3 reads CASSPGTVGYTF. The DNA for the CDR3 is TGTGCCAGCTCACCGGGGACAGTTGGCTACACCTTC. Looking up the rest from reference TRBV18 and TRBJ1-2 gives the full variable domain: NAGVMQNPRHLVRRRGQEARLRCSPMKGHSHVYWYRQLPEEGLKFMVYLQKENIIDESGMPKERFSAEFPKEGPSILRIQQVVRGDSAAYFCASSPGTVGYTFGSGTRLTVV.

The rearrangement joins TRBV5-6 to TRBJ2-1; D unclear. Germline CDR1 SGHDT, CDR2 YYEEEE. The V gene lost 1 base and the J gene lost 5 bases, with 4 bases spanning the gap. This CDR3 has 12 amino acids. The CDR3 DNA sequence: TGTGCCAGCAGCTTGACGGACAATGAGCAGTTCTTC. It codes for CASSLTDNEQFF.

This sequence joins TRBV15 and TRBJ1-5; D is ambiguous. The germline V and J ends were trimmed by 8 bases and 4 bases, with 9 bases remaining between them. This CDR3 region has 12 residues. Germline V gene lookup returns CDR1 LNHNV and CDR2 YYDKDF (reference sequence). The CDR3 DNA sequence: TGTGCCACCGGGCGAGTTAATCAGCCCCAGCATTTT. This sequence encodes CATGRVNQPQHF.

The chain employs TRBV4-1 and TRBJ2-1, with TRBD2 identical over 7 bases. In germline, CDR1 is MGHRA, CDR2 YSYEKL. J lost 2 bases, V lost 0 bases, and 7 bases had no gene match. The CDR3 is 17 residues long. The CDR3 sequence: CASSQDHGRLTYNEQFF. CDR3 coding DNA: TGCGCCAGCAGCCAAGATCACGGGAGGCTCACCTACAATGAGCAGTTCTTC.

The chain joins TRBV6-5 to TRBJ2-1; TRBD1 matches at 10 bases. The CDR3 sequence is 15 residues long. The J segment lost 5 bases and the V segment lost 6 bases, leaving 7 bases of the junction unmatched. Germline V lookup: CDR1 MNHEY, CDR2 SVGAGI. The CDR3 nucleotides are TGTGCCAGCAGCAAGGACAGGGGGACCAACAATGAGCAGTTCTTC. Translated, it gives CASSKDRGTNNEQFF.

This clone was counted a few times. The chain carries TRBV25-1 and TRBJ1-2, with a tentative D call TRBD1 (6 bases). The CDR3 covers 12 residues. V lost 1 base, J lost 11 bases, and 11 bases lay in between. Germline values: CDR1 MGHDK, CDR2 SYGVNS. Here the CDR3 DNA reads TGTGCCAGCAGTGAATTTGGCAGGGGTTACACCTTC. It encodes CASSEFGRGYTF.

The rearrangement links TRBV6-5 to TRBJ2-4, with D perhaps TRBD2 (5 bases). The CDR3 contains 15 residues. Germline V gives CDR1 MNHEY, CDR2 SVGAGI. V dropped 5 bases and J dropped 0 bases, with 11 bases sitting between them. CDR3 DNA sequence: TGTGCCAGCAGTAAACTAGGATTAGCCAAAAACATTCAGTACTTC. This gives the protein CASSKLGLAKNIQYF.

The chain has TRBV10-2 and TRBJ2-7, with D possibly matching TRBD2 (6 bases). The V end lost 6 bases, the J end lost 6 bases, and 18 bases lay between the germline ends. The CDR3 is 14 residues long. From germline, CDR1 is WSHSY and CDR2 SAAADI. In DNA, the CDR3 is TGCGCCAGCAGACTTTTGAGGCTGGAGGGCGAGCAGTACTTC. Its protein is CASRLLRLEGEQYF.

The chain uses TRBV27 and TRBJ1-2, with D maybe TRBD1 (5 bases). The V end lost 1 base, the J end lost 8 bases, and 17 bases lay between the germline ends. Germline lookup yields CDR1 MNHEY and CDR2 SMNVEV (reference sequence). The CDR3 has 15 amino acids. Written as DNA, the CDR3 is TGTGCCAGCAGTTTATTATTCGGGGGGTTTTACGGCTACACCTTC. This gives the protein CASSLLFGGFYGYTF.

The gene calls are TRBV4-1 and TRBJ2-7; tentatively, D is TRBD1 (6 bases). Germline CDR1 and CDR2: MGHRA and YSYEKL. The CDR3 is 15 residues long. V was clipped by 0 bases and J by 5 bases, with 14 bases between them. CDR3 sequence reads: CASSQEPLQGNEQYF. CDR3 coding DNA: TGCGCCAGCAGCCAAGAACCGCTACAGGGCAACGAGCAGTACTTC.

The chain combines TRBV7-6 with TRBJ1-3; D is possibly TRBD1 (5 bases). Trimming removed 1 base at V and 0 bases at J, with 10 bases between. Per the germline V gene, CDR1 is SGHVS and CDR2 is FNYEAQ. The CDR3 spans 16 residues. The CDR3 bases are TGTGCCAGCAGCTTAGTACCAGGGTACTCTGGAAACACCATATATTTT. This codes for CASSLVPGYSGNTIYF. Based on the CDR3 plus reference TRBV7-6 and TRBJ1-3, the full variable domain is GAGVSQSPRYKVTKRGQDVALRCDPISGHVSLYWYRQALGQGPEFLTYFNYEAQQDKSGLPNDRFSAERPEGSISTLTIQRTEQRDSAMYRCASSLVPGYSGNTIYFGEGSWLTVV.

The chain is built from TRBV6-5 and TRBJ2-7, with a tentative D call TRBD1 (6 bases). In germline, CDR1 is MNHEY, CDR2 SVGAGI. The CDR3 consists of 13 residues. Trimming removed 6 bases from V and 3 bases from J, with 12 bases in between. The CDR3 nucleotides read TGTGCCAGCAGCGAAACAGGGTTCTACGAGCAGTACTTC. Translating it yields CASSETGFYEQYF.

This rearrangement joins TRBV11-2 to TRBJ1-2; D gene ambiguous. Per the germline V gene, CDR1 is SGHAT and CDR2 is FQNNGV. CDR3 length: 15 residues. V dropped 6 bases and J dropped 0 bases, with 14 bases sitting between them. CDR3 sequence (DNA): TGTGCCAGCAGTCCCACCCGGCGGACTAACTATGGCTACACCTTC. It specifies CASSPTRRTNYGYTF.

This sequence joins TRBV5-6 and TRBJ1-1, with D perhaps matching TRBD1 (5 bases). This CDR3 has 18 residues. Germline assignment: CDR1 SGHDT and CDR2 YYEEEE. Trimming took 4 bases from V and 4 from J, leaving 26 bases between them. The CDR3 sequence: CASSLSYGARGGTTEAFF. As DNA, the CDR3 is TGTGCCAGCAGCCTGTCCTATGGGGCGCGCGGGGGGACCACTGAAGCTTTCTTT.

The chain employs TRBV5-1 and TRBJ1-2; 12 bases are shared with TRBD1. The CDR3 runs 16 residues. V lost 5 bases to trimming and J lost 3 bases; unmatched junction nucleotides: 8. Germline V gene sequence: CDR1 SGHRS, CDR2 YFSETQ. The CDR3 reads CASSSGQGARDYGYTF. The DNA for the CDR3 is TGCGCCAGCAGTTCGGGACAGGGGGCGCGGGACTATGGCTACACCTTC.

The chain couples TRBV30 to TRBJ2-1; D unresolved. The CDR3 is made up of 13 amino acids. Germline V gives CDR1 GTSNPN, CDR2 SVGIG (reference sequence). V was trimmed by 0 bases and J by 5 bases, leaving 8 bases between them. CDR3 DNA: TGTGCCTGGAGTGTACTGGCGGACAATGAGCAGTTCTTC. As protein: CAWSVLADNEQFF.